The 11 T cell receptor beta chains presented below share a single source sample, sequenced in a study of shared clonotypes between healthy human individuals. Clones were read by immunoSEQ multiplex PCR, and TCRdb kept only the in-frame ones, dropping some. Seen here are roughly 810,000 clones, roughly 96% observed once, and the top ten hold under 0.3%. Naive CD8 populations comprised CD45RO-negative cells positively selected for CCR7, excluding terminally differentiated effector memory CD45RA+ cells. Sequencing used naive CD8+ T cells sorted from blood. These TCRs come from a man aged 30-40 years in good health.

The chain links TRBV7-8 to TRBJ1-5; unclear D gene. Germline V gene lookup returns CDR1 SGHVS and CDR2 FQNEAQ. The germline V and J ends were trimmed by 4 bases and 2 bases, with 9 bases remaining between them. The CDR3 totals 14 residues. CDR3 nucleotide sequence: TGTGCCAGCAGCTCACCTGGGGGCAATCAGCCCCAGCATTTT. Translated: CASSSPGGNQPQHF. The full variable domain, its missing parts supplied by reference TRBV7-8 and TRBJ1-5, is GAGVSQSPRYKVAKRGQDVALRCDPISGHVSLFWYQQALGQGPEFLTYFQNEAQLDKSGLPSDRFFAERPEGSVSTLKIQRTQQEDSAVYLCASSSPGGNQPQHFGDGTRLSIL.

The chain employs TRBV19 and TRBJ1-5; a weak D match, TRBD1 (6 bases). This CDR3 contains 12 residues. Germline V gives CDR1 LNHDA, CDR2 SQIVND (reference sequence). The CDR3 reads CATGYSNQPQHF. The DNA for the CDR3 is TGTGCTACAGGGTATAGCAATCAGCCCCAGCATTTT.

A few counts support this clone. The same CDR3 arises from other DNA sequences in this sample as well. The chain links TRBV28 to TRBJ2-7; unclear D gene. Trimming removed 3 bases from V and 4 bases from J, with 7 bases in between. There are 12 residues in the CDR3. Germline V gene sequence: CDR1 MDHEN, CDR2 SYDVKM. CDR3 nucleotide sequence: TGTGCCAGCAGTTTTAATTCTTACGAGCAGTACTTC. This encodes CASSFNSYEQYF.

The count of this clone is one. This chain uses TRBV4-3 with TRBJ2-4; weak D call: TRBD2 (6 bases). CDR3 length: 16 amino acids. Germline values: CDR1 LGHNA, CDR2 YSLEER. V shed 0 bases and J shed 2 bases, with 11 bases lying between them. The CDR3 sequence is CASSQDRRGPKNIQYF. Written as DNA, the CDR3 is TGCGCCAGCAGCCAAGATAGGCGGGGCCCCAAAAACATTCAGTACTTC.

Turning to this clone: Other nucleotide sequences from this sample produce the same CDR3. This chain links TRBV28 with TRBJ1-1, with D uncertain. This CDR3 contains 13 residues. Trimming took off 3 bases at V and 0 bases at J, with 5 bases between the two ends. Germline loops: CDR1 MDHEN, CDR2 SYDVKM. In nucleotides, the CDR3 is TGTGCCAGCAGTTTCAATCTGAACACTGAAGCTTTCTTT. The encoded protein is CASSFNLNTEAFF.

The chain carries TRBV30 and TRBJ2-7, with 10 bases fitting TRBD1. This CDR3 is built from 14 residues. The germline V gene has CDR1 GTSNPN and CDR2 SVGIG (reference sequence). The junction had 3 bases not matched to a gene; V was cut back by 3 bases and J by 1 base. The CDR3 sequence: CAWRDRGGSYEQYF. For the CDR3, the DNA is TGTGCCTGGAGGGACAGGGGGGGTTCCTACGAGCAGTACTTC.

A single count supports this clone. This chain's CDR3 is CASSQQSDRIKLFF. The CDR3 DNA follows: TGTGCCAGCAGCCAACAATCGGACAGGATAAAGCTGTTTTTT. The rearrangement joins TRBV14 to TRBJ2-2; 7 bases are shared with TRBD1. V lost 2 bases, J lost 12 bases, and 9 bases stayed unmatched. Germline values: CDR1 SGHDN, CDR2 FVKESK. The CDR3 consists of 14 residues.

CDR3 loop: CASRFPGTGASLDNKETQYF. As DNA, the CDR3 is TGTGCCAGCAGGTTTCCCGGGACAGGGGCCTCGTTGGATAATAAAGAGACCCAGTACTTC. This chain uses TRBV7-6 with TRBJ2-5, with 10 positions matching TRBD1. Germline V CDR1 and CDR2: SGHVS, FNYEAQ. The length of the CDR3 is 20 residues. V was clipped by 6 bases and J by 3 bases; unmatched bases: 22. Using reference TRBV7-6 and TRBJ2-5 for the parts outside the CDR3, the full variable domain is GAGVSQSPRYKVTKRGQDVALRCDPISGHVSLYWYRQALGQGPEFLTYFNYEAQQDKSGLPNDRFSAERPEGSISTLTIQRTEQRDSAMYRCASRFPGTGASLDNKETQYFGPGTRLLVL.

On this clone itself: Other DNA sequences within the sample encode an identical CDR3. V gene TRBV4-1 combines with J gene TRBJ2-7, with 9 bases that match TRBD2. CDR1 is MGHRA, CDR2 YSYEKL, per germline. The length of the CDR3 is 15 residues. V was clipped by 1 base and J by 2 bases; unmatched bases: 3. The CDR3 spells CASSQVAGVTYEQYF. CDR3 DNA sequence: TGCGCCAGCAGCCAAGTAGCGGGGGTAACCTACGAGCAGTACTTC.

The V call is TRBV19, the J call TRBJ1-2; D is perhaps TRBD1 (6 bases). V was clipped by 3 bases and J by 0 bases, with 14 bases between them. There are 16 residues in the CDR3. The germline gives CDR1 LNHDA, CDR2 SQIVND (reference sequence). The CDR3 loop is CASSIFVQGSNYGYTF. Written as DNA, the CDR3 is TGTGCCAGTAGTATTTTTGTACAGGGATCTAACTATGGCTACACCTTC.

V usage is TRBV7-9 and J usage is TRBJ1-2, with TRBD1 as a possible D gene (6 bases). V lost 1 base to trimming and J lost 6 bases, with 15 bases between them. The CDR3 is 15 residues long. Germline CDR1 and CDR2: SEHNR and FQNEAQ (reference sequence). The CDR3 loop is CASSLVQGKTDGYTF. The CDR3 region has the DNA TGTGCCAGCAGCTTAGTTCAGGGGAAGACGGATGGCTACACCTTC. Full variable domain (missing parts from reference TRBV7-9 and TRBJ1-2): DTGVSQNPRHKITKRGQNVTFRCDPISEHNRLYWYRQTLGQGPEFLTYFQNEAQLEKSRLLSDRFSAERPKGSFSTLEIQRTEQGDSAMYLCASSLVQGKTDGYTFGSGTRLTVV.